The next 10 T cell receptor beta chains were all read from a single sample in a study of blood T cell repertoires in COVID-19 (dated by TCRdb to 2020 to 2021). The receptor library was made with the immunoSEQ multiplex PCR assay. In TCRdb, the immuneACCESS table is reduced to in-frame sequences with V and J assigned. These tables do not hold every clone; where another copy was compared, an unresolved V gene accounts for under half, and the others remain unexplained. Within this sample are 200,000 to 300,000 clones, with roughly 80% of them counted one time only. Of the sample, less than 5% is held by the ten largest clones. Material for sequencing was peripheral blood. The receptors shown here come from a man aged 55-75 years with acute or convalescent COVID-19.

This clone was recorded a few times. J is TRBJ1-1 and V is TRBV7-9; perhaps TRBD1 as D (6 bases). This CDR3 contains 16 residues. V dropped 5 bases and J dropped 0 bases, with 16 bases sitting between them. Looked up from germline, CDR1 is SEHNR and CDR2 is FQNEAQ (reference sequence). As DNA, the CDR3 is TGTGCCAGCAGCCAGGGGACAAGTTATATGAACACTGAAGCTTTCTTT. This translates into CASSQGTSYMNTEAFF.

This clone appeared once. This chain uses TRBV19 with TRBJ1-2; TRBD1 is a possible D gene (6 bases). The V gene lost 7 bases and the J gene lost 5 bases, with 17 bases spanning the gap. CDR1 and CDR2 (germline): LNHDA, SQIVND (reference sequence). CDR3 length: 14 amino acids. CDR3 in amino acids: CASNPLGGAYGYTF. The CDR3 DNA reads as TGTGCCAGTAACCCCCTGGGGGGGGCGTATGGCTACACCTTC. The full variable domain, in which reference TRBV19 and TRBJ1-2 provide the parts outside the CDR3, is DGGITQSPKYLFRKEGQNVTLSCEQNLNHDAMYWYRQDPGQGLRLIYYSQIVNDFQKGDIAEGYSVSREKKESFPLTVTSAQKNPTAFYLCASNPLGGAYGYTFGSGTRLTVV.

The chain couples TRBV5-8 to TRBJ2-3, with 8 bases fitting TRBD2. Germline CDR1 and CDR2: SGHTS and YDEGEE. The CDR3 is 16 residues long. The V and J ends lost 3 bases and 1 base, in that order; junction bases with no gene match: 7. The CDR3 DNA follows: TGTGCCAGCAGCTACGACTCGGGGGGGGGCACAGATACGCAGTATTTT. Its translation is CASSYDSGGGTDTQYF.

The chain carries TRBV10-3 and TRBJ1-4, with D possibly TRBD1 on 6 matching bases. V was shortened by 0 bases and J by 15 bases, with 17 bases between the two germline ends. The CDR3 totals 14 residues. In germline, CDR1 is ENHRY, CDR2 SYGVKD. CDR3: CAISESWDGTRLFF. CDR3 DNA sequence: TGTGCCATCAGTGAGTCATGGGACGGGACAAGATTGTTTTTT.

The J gene is TRBJ1-2, the V gene TRBV3-1 (or the pseudogene TRBV3-2); D gene ambiguous. Trimming cost V 6 bases and J 6 bases, with 11 bases left between them. Germline loops: CDR1 LGHDT, CDR2 YNNKEL (reference sequence). The CDR3 is 12 residues long. CDR3 in DNA: TGTGCCAGCAGTCTGAGTTCGAATGGCTACACCTTC. It yields the protein CASSLSSNGYTF.

V usage is TRBV11-2 and J usage is TRBJ1-2; D not resolved. Germline V gene data show CDR1 as SGHAT and CDR2 as FQNNGV. Deletions cut 1 base from V and 6 bases from J, with 9 bases between. This CDR3 contains 13 residues. CDR3 residues: CASSLGPEDGYTF. CDR3 DNA sequence: TGTGCCAGCAGCTTAGGCCCGGAGGATGGCTACACCTTC.

In its sample, this clone was seen once. CDR3 region: CASSLEAGGEQFF. CDR3 bases: TGTGCCAGCAGCTTAGAAGCGGGAGGTGAGCAGTTCTTC. The chain couples TRBV7-2 to TRBJ2-1; 9 nucleotides match TRBD2. Germline V gene lookup returns CDR1 SGHTA and CDR2 FQGNSA. This CDR3 region has 13 residues. V shed 1 base, J shed 9 bases, and the junction held 1 base outside the gene matches.

This clone showed up just once. The chain joins TRBV9 to TRBJ1-6; no definite D call. There are 16 residues in the CDR3. The V end was cut by 4 bases, the J end by 0 bases, with 11 bases between. Germline assignment: CDR1 SGDLS and CDR2 YYNGEE. The CDR3 DNA is TGTGCCAGCAGCCCGGGATTGAGCTCCTATAATTCACCCCTCCACTTT. Encoded protein: CASSPGLSSYNSPLHF.

This rearrangement joins TRBV3-1 (or the pseudogene TRBV3-2) to TRBJ2-1; D is perhaps TRBD2 (6 bases). V lost 4 bases and J 2 bases, leaving 15 bases between the germline ends. The CDR3 covers 16 residues. The germline V gene encodes CDR1 LGHDT and CDR2 YNNKEL (reference sequence). CDR3 region: CASSRPLAFAYNEQFF. Written as DNA, the CDR3 is TGTGCCAGCAGCCGCCCTCTAGCGTTCGCCTACAATGAGCAGTTCTTC.

The genes are TRBV20-1 and TRBJ1-1, with D uncertain. CDR1 is DFQATT and CDR2 is SNEGSKA in the germline V gene (reference sequence). The CDR3 has 12 amino acids. V lost 3 bases, J lost 6 bases, and 11 bases lay in between. The CDR3 nucleotides read TGCAGTGCTAGTCGTGGGAGGGCTGAAGCTTTCTTT. Amino acid sequence: CSASRGRAEAFF.